This T cell receptor beta chain was obtained from a study of OX40 agonist ivuxolimab in advanced cancers. Turning to the study itself: In this trial design, patients received ivuxolimab intravenously at 0.01 to 10 mg/kg every 2 weeks. Recorded diagnoses for dose-escalation patients were hepatocellular carcinoma, melanoma, renal cell or head and neck cancer.

TCRdb keeps only in-frame clones here, not all; method: immunoSEQ multiplex PCR. This sample has approximately 50,000 clones, with about 83% found just once. Trimming stripped 0 bases from V and 1 base from J, with 7 bases between. The CDR3 loop spans 14 amino acids. Germline CDR1 SGHRS, CDR2 YFSETQ. This clone occurred a few times. The chain joins TRBV5-1 to TRBJ2-5; no clear D. The sample here was CD4+ or CD8+ T cells sorted from blood, taken in a trial of the OX40 agonist ivuxolimab. The clonotype originates from an adult with an advanced solid tumor such as melanoma, head and neck, liver or kidney cancer. CDR3: CASSLGRTQETQYF. In DNA, the CDR3 is TGCGCCAGCAGCTTGGGGCGTACCCAAGAGACCCAGTACTTC.